These 17 T cell receptor beta chains share one sample of origin, sequenced in a study of cytomegalovirus exposure and HLA in healthy donors. The PCR was carried out with 60 Vbeta primers and 13 Jbeta primers. Profiled with immunoSEQ multiplex PCR; TCRdb holds only in-frame clones, not every one. The table lists 200,000 to 300,000 clones, about 88% of them singletons. Sequencing input: PBMCs. Every receptor here comes from a girl between 2 and 10 years old in good health and CMV-seronegative.

The V gene is TRBV6-5, the J gene TRBJ1-5, with D possibly matching TRBD1 (5 bases). Germline V gene sequence: CDR1 MNHEY, CDR2 SVGAGI. V was shortened by 0 bases and J by 4 bases, with 10 bases between the two germline ends. The CDR3 is made up of 15 amino acids. CDR3 DNA: TGTGCCAGCAGTTACTCGAAGAAGGGGAATCAGCCCCAGCATTTT. Translation: CASSYSKKGNQPQHF.

The V call is TRBV21-1, the J call TRBJ1-2; whether TRBD1, the table's D call, matches the DNA was not checked. TRBV21-1 is a pseudogene segment. This CDR3 has 13 amino acids. DNA for the CDR3: TGTGCCAGGACCGAACAGGTAAGGTATGGCTACACCTTC. Translated, it gives CARTEQVRYGYTF.

The chain joins TRBV5-4 to TRBJ1-2, with 9 bases fitting TRBD1. Unmatched junction bases numbered 11, after V lost 0 bases and J lost 5 bases. The CDR3 consists of 17 residues. Germline V gene lookup returns CDR1 SGHNT and CDR2 YYREEE (reference sequence). The CDR3 region has the DNA TGTGCCAGCAGCTTGGGAGGACAGGGGAGACCACAATATGGCTACACCTTC. This gives the protein CASSLGGQGRPQYGYTF.

The chain combines TRBV5-1 with TRBJ2-7; a weak D match, TRBD1 (6 bases). The germline V and J ends were trimmed by 2 bases and 0 bases, with 15 bases remaining between them. The CDR3 spans 16 residues. The germline V gene encodes CDR1 SGHRS and CDR2 YFSETQ. This CDR3 is CASSFFLDSLSYEQYF. In DNA, the CDR3 is TGCGCCAGCAGCTTTTTTTTGGACAGCCTCTCCTACGAGCAGTACTTC.

This clone appeared once. This chain uses TRBV5-1 with TRBJ2-7; 12 bases are a match to TRBD2. With V trimmed by 3 bases and J by 3 bases, 4 bases remained unmatched. The CDR3 totals 15 residues. CDR1 SGHRS and CDR2 YFSETQ come from the germline V gene. The CDR3, as DNA: TGCGCCAGCAGCTCCCTGACTAGCGGGAGCTACGAGCAGTACTTC. Protein sequence: CASSSLTSGSYEQYF.

The chain has TRBV7-8 and TRBJ2-6; possible D gene TRBD2, 5 bases. The CDR3 is made up of 15 amino acids. V was cut by 3 bases and J by 4 bases, with 10 bases left in between. The germline V gene encodes CDR1 SGHVS and CDR2 FQNEAQ. The CDR3 reads CASSFRGTGANVLTF. The CDR3 DNA reads as TGTGCCAGCAGCTTCCGGGGTACCGGGGCCAACGTCCTGACTTTC.

A single count supports this clone. The genes are TRBV19 and TRBJ2-2; TRBD2 matches at 8 bases. The CDR3 runs to 11 residues. CDR1 and CDR2 from the germline V gene are LNHDA and SQIVND (reference sequence). Trimming took 3 bases from V and 13 from J; bases not matched to a gene: 1. Here the CDR3 DNA reads TGTGCCAGTAGTATTGGACTAGCGCTGTTTTTT. The encoded protein is CASSIGLALFF.

This chain links TRBV28 with TRBJ2-1; D remains unclear. V was clipped by 4 bases and J by 0 bases, with 10 bases between them. Per the germline V gene, CDR1 is MDHEN and CDR2 is SYDVKM. The CDR3 spans 15 residues. This CDR3 is CASSSPSSSYNEQFF. As DNA, the CDR3 is TGTGCCAGCAGTTCCCCCTCCAGCTCCTACAATGAGCAGTTCTTC. The full variable domain, its missing parts supplied by reference TRBV28 and TRBJ2-1, is DVKVTQSSRYLVKRTGEKVFLECVQDMDHENMFWYRQDPGLGLRLIYFSYDVKMKEKGDIPEGYSVSREKKERFSLILESASTNQTSMYLCASSSPSSSYNEQFFGPGTRLTVL.

The gene calls are TRBV23-1 and TRBJ2-3; D is possibly TRBD2 (6 bases). TRBV23-1 is flagged as an ORF with uncertain function. V lost 4 bases and J 0 bases, leaving 17 bases between the germline ends. CDR3 length: 17 residues. CDR3 in DNA: TGCGCCAGCAGTCGCCCCGGCCGGGAGTCTAGCACAGATACGCAGTATTTT. Translated: CASSRPGRESSTDTQYF.

The V and J genes are TRBV7-6 and TRBJ2-3; 16 bases map to TRBD2. Germline V CDR1 and CDR2: SGHVS, FNYEAQ. V shed 6 bases, J shed 6 bases, and the junction held 12 bases outside the gene matches. This CDR3 contains 18 residues. CDR3 residues: CASSLGRGLAGGIDTQYF. The CDR3 nucleotides read TGTGCCAGCAGTTTGGGGAGGGGACTAGCGGGAGGGATCGATACGCAGTATTTT.

This chain uses TRBV11-2 with TRBJ2-7; 10 positions agree with TRBD1. Germline trimming cut 5 bases from V and 0 bases from J; bases unmatched to any gene: 13. This CDR3 comprises 18 residues. CDR1 is SGHAT and CDR2 is FQNNGV in the germline V gene. This CDR3 is CASSTRTGGVLSSYEQYF. CDR3 bases: TGTGCCAGCAGCACCCGGACAGGGGGAGTTTTAAGCTCCTACGAGCAGTACTTC.

The rearrangement links TRBV5-1 to TRBJ2-7, with TRBD1 identical over 7 bases. The V segment lost 2 bases and the J segment 1 base; nucleotides outside the gene matches: 9. The CDR3 is 16 residues long. CDR1 SGHRS and CDR2 YFSETQ come from the germline V gene. The CDR3: CASSFTPGQLSYEQYF. The CDR3 DNA is TGCGCCAGCAGCTTCACCCCGGGACAGCTATCCTACGAGCAGTACTTC.

V usage is TRBV6-1 and J usage is TRBJ2-2; TRBD2 aligns across 10 bases. Germline CDR1 reads MNHNS; CDR2 reads SASEGT. The CDR3 loop spans 15 amino acids. V shed 2 bases, J shed 8 bases, and the junction held 5 bases outside the gene matches. CDR3 sequence: CASSESPSGRGELFF. The CDR3 DNA sequence: TGTGCCAGCAGTGAATCGCCTAGCGGGAGAGGGGAGCTGTTTTTT.

The rearrangement links TRBV29-1 to TRBJ2-7, with a tentative D call TRBD1 (5 bases). Per the germline V gene, CDR1 is SQVTM and CDR2 is ANQGSEA. The V end lost 3 bases, the J end lost 1 base, and 16 bases lay between the germline ends. The CDR3 consists of 15 residues. For the CDR3, the DNA is TGCAGCGTTGACAGAGGCACAGGCGCTTCCTACGAGCAGTACTTC. Translating gives CSVDRGTGASYEQYF.

The chain links TRBV2 to TRBJ2-2, with D maybe TRBD2 (6 bases). With 9 bases removed from V and 6 bases from J, the gap between germline ends came to 17 bases. Germline assignment: CDR1 SNHLY and CDR2 FYNNEI. The CDR3 runs 14 residues. The CDR3 loop is CASSTSRRAGELFF. The CDR3 DNA reads as TGTGCCAGTTCAACTAGCCGGAGGGCCGGGGAGCTGTTTTTT.

This chain joins TRBV10-3 and TRBJ1-1, with D possibly TRBD1 on 6 matching bases. The CDR3 contains 13 residues. With 8 bases removed from V and 4 bases from J, the gap between germline ends came to 14 bases. The germline CDR1 and CDR2 sequences are ENHRY and SYGVKD. The CDR3, as DNA: TGTGCCATCGCAGGGGATCGCGGCACTGAAGCTTTCTTT. Translating it yields CAIAGDRGTEAFF.

This clone was detected only a few times. The genes are TRBV7-3 and TRBJ2-2; possibly TRBD2 for D (6 bases). The V end lost 1 base, the J end lost 6 bases, and 15 bases lay between the germline ends. This CDR3 spans 16 amino acids. From germline, CDR1 is SGHTA and CDR2 FQGTGA. CDR3 amino acids: CASSLNPLARPGELFF. CDR3 in DNA: TGTGCCAGCAGCTTAAATCCCCTAGCGAGGCCCGGGGAGCTGTTTTTT.